This T cell receptor beta chain was identified in a study of blood T cell repertoires in COVID-19. Produced via immunoSEQ multiplex PCR; TCRdb's table is partial and in-frame only. Among more than 150,000 clones listed, around 73% were seen once. This study enrolled people aged 18 to 89 from 20 to 25 US geographic areas. Participant reports of clinical history set cohort assignment. This clone was counted between two and nine times. The receptor was derived from a woman aged 50 to 60 who had recovered from COVID-19. The material sequenced was PBMCs or T cells enriched from blood (not recorded which).

As DNA, the CDR3 is TGTGCCAGCAGCCACAGACTAGCGGGGATGAACACCGGGGAGCTGTTTTTT. It encodes CASSHRLAGMNTGELFF. The V and J genes are TRBV5-7 and TRBJ2-2, with TRBD2 matching over 11 bases. TRBV5-7 is an ORF, and what it does is uncertain. V shed 4 bases and J 1 base; nucleotides not matched to a gene: 6. The CDR3 contains 17 residues.